The 25 T cell receptor beta chains listed next were all sequenced from one sample in a study of long-term antiretroviral therapy in people with HIV. Investigators performed immunoSEQ version v3.0 at survey level. Data came from immunoSEQ multiplex PCR; TCRdb stores just in-frame clones and leaves some out. The repertoire holds fewer than 20,000 clones, with 70% to 90% as singletons. Source: unsorted PBMCs, taken 0.6 years after starting antiretroviral therapy. These receptors were taken from a woman aged 18-29 years with HIV.

This chain uses TRBV7-3 with TRBJ2-1; D perhaps matches TRBD1 (5 bases). CDR1 and CDR2 (germline): SGHTA, FQGTGA. V gave up 1 base and J gave up 5 bases, with 9 bases separating them. CDR3 length: 14 residues. DNA for the CDR3: TGTGCCAGCAGCTTAAGGCAGGGTAACAATGAGCAGTTCTTC. Its protein is CASSLRQGNNEQFF.

V is TRBV9 and J is TRBJ1-1, with 7 bases fitting TRBD1. After removal of 3 bases from V and 1 base from J, the junction contained 3 bases not matched to a gene. The germline gives CDR1 SGDLS, CDR2 YYNGEE. This CDR3 is built from 14 residues. CDR3 nucleotide sequence: TGTGCCAGCAGCGGGACAGGAGGGAACACTGAAGCTTTCTTT. Translating gives CASSGTGGNTEAFF.

The gene calls are TRBV7-9 and TRBJ2-3; 10 bases map to TRBD2. Germline V gives CDR1 SEHNR, CDR2 FQNEAQ (reference sequence). There are 16 residues in the CDR3. The J segment lost 2 bases and the V segment lost 5 bases, leaving 7 bases of the junction unmatched. CDR3 region: CASSRKRGGNTDTQYF. CDR3 DNA: TGTGCCAGCAGCCGGAAGCGGGGGGGAAACACAGATACGCAGTATTTT.

This clone was counted once. The chain is built from TRBV18 and TRBJ2-2; D possibly matches TRBD1 or TRBD2 (5 bases each). The V end lost 3 bases, the J end lost 3 bases, and 17 bases lay between the germline ends. Germline CDR1 KGHSH, CDR2 LQKENI. CDR3 length equals 17 residues. CDR3 in DNA: TGTGCCAGCTCACCCGAGGGGAAGGTGAAGTACACCGGGGAGCTGTTTTTT. It is translated as CASSPEGKVKYTGELFF. Drawing the rest from reference TRBV18 and TRBJ2-2, the complete variable domain is NAGVMQNPRHLVRRRGQEARLRCSPMKGHSHVYWYRQLPEEGLKFMVYLQKENIIDESGMPKERFSAEFPKEGPSILRIQQVVRGDSAAYFCASSPEGKVKYTGELFFGEGSRLTVL.

This chain joins TRBV7-6 and TRBJ1-5; D ambiguous. Germline assignment: CDR1 SGHVS and CDR2 FNYEAQ. Trimming pared 4 bases from V and 4 bases from J, leaving 11 bases between. This CDR3 contains 14 residues. CDR3 coding DNA: TGTGCCAGCAGCTCGGGAGCGAAAAATCAGCCCCAGCATTTT. This gives the protein CASSSGAKNQPQHF.

This chain connects TRBV28 to TRBJ1-1; possible D gene TRBD1, 6 bases. Germline lookup yields CDR1 MDHEN and CDR2 SYDVKM. The germline V and J ends were trimmed by 5 bases and 5 bases, with 9 bases remaining between them. The CDR3 spans 12 residues. The CDR3 here is CASSPGETEAFF. The CDR3 coding sequence is TGTGCCAGCAGTCCAGGGGAGACTGAAGCTTTCTTT.

As regards this clone: The junction does not match germline at one end; this may be a read error. The genes are TRBV5-4 and TRBJ2-7, with 7 bases fitting TRBD2. The CDR3 extends over 15 amino acids. Germline V gives CDR1 SGHNT, CDR2 YYREEE (reference sequence). This CDR3 reads CASSLDTSASSVPNF. CDR3 DNA sequence: TGTGCCAGCAGCTTGGACACTAGCGCGAGTTCCGTGCCGAACTTC.

This chain links TRBV5-1 with TRBJ1-1; D remains unclear. Per germline, CDR1 SGHRS and CDR2 YFSETQ. The CDR3 is 15 amino acids. Deletions cut 3 bases from V and 1 base from J, with 13 bases between. The CDR3 loop reads CASSSVVYTNTEAFF. The CDR3 DNA sequence: TGCGCCAGCAGCTCCGTAGTTTATACGAACACTGAAGCTTTCTTT.

This clone was seen a single time. The V and J genes are TRBV2 and TRBJ2-5, with D maybe TRBD1 (5 bases). CDR1 is SNHLY and CDR2 is FYNNEI in the germline V gene. The CDR3 is made up of 12 amino acids. Trimming removed 3 bases at V and 4 bases at J, with 6 bases between. CDR3 region: CASSDRAETQYF. The CDR3 nucleotides are TGTGCCAGCAGTGACAGGGCAGAGACCCAGTACTTC.

This clone appeared a single time. The gene calls are TRBV5-6 and TRBJ2-7; D perhaps matches TRBD2 (6 bases). V shed 3 bases and J shed 3 bases, with 13 bases lying between them. This CDR3 has 14 residues. Germline values: CDR1 SGHDT, CDR2 YYEEEE. CDR3 nucleotide sequence: TGTGCCAGCAGCTCGATGTGGAGGGGCTACGAGCAGTACTTC. Translation: CASSSMWRGYEQYF.

The chain uses TRBV10-3 and TRBJ2-5, with TRBD2 matching 8 bases. The CDR3 length is 12 residues. V lost 10 bases to trimming and J lost 1 base; unmatched junction nucleotides: 2. CDR1 is ENHRY, CDR2 SYGVKD, per germline. The CDR3 region is CATGLAQETQYF. The CDR3 nucleotides are TGTGCCACAGGACTAGCCCAAGAGACCCAGTACTTC.

The V and J genes are TRBV6-1 and TRBJ2-3; 10 bases are shared with TRBD2. Germline V CDR1 and CDR2: MNHNS, SASEGT. The CDR3 consists of 15 residues. The J segment lost 4 bases and the V segment lost 5 bases, leaving 6 bases of the junction unmatched. In DNA, the CDR3 is TGTGCCAGCAGTTCCCTAGCGGGAGCACCAGATACGCAGTATTTT. This encodes CASSSLAGAPDTQYF.

This sequence joins TRBV5-1 and TRBJ1-1; D call uncertain. This CDR3 has 13 residues. Germline V CDR1 and CDR2: SGHRS, YFSETQ. V was trimmed by 7 bases and J by 2 bases, leaving 12 bases between them. CDR3 protein: CASSTDPNTEAFF. The CDR3 bases are TGCGCCAGCTCGACCGACCCTAACACTGAAGCTTTCTTT.

This chain links TRBV5-1 with TRBJ1-1, with TRBD1 as a possible D gene (5 bases). This CDR3 is built from 14 residues. Trimming took off 4 bases at V and 1 base at J, with 11 bases between the two ends. The V gene's germline CDR1 is SGHRS and CDR2 YFSETQ. CDR3 bases: TGCGCCAGCAGCGCTGACAGTACGAACACTGAAGCTTTCTTT. Translation gives CASSADSTNTEAFF.

Here the CDR3 DNA reads TGTGCCAGCAGTACGTTTCAAGAGACCCAGTACTTC. Protein product: CASSTFQETQYF. This rearrangement joins TRBV6-1 to TRBJ2-5; D is uncertain. The CDR3 has 12 residues. Trimming pared 5 bases from V and 2 bases from J, leaving 6 bases between. Germline V gene sequence: CDR1 MNHNS, CDR2 SASEGT.

In this sample, this clone turned up once. The rearrangement uses TRBV11-2 and TRBJ2-2; no definite D call. The CDR3 has 15 amino acids. V lost 1 base, J lost 5 bases, and 11 bases lay in between. In germline, CDR1 is SGHAT, CDR2 FQNNGV. This CDR3 reads CASSLVGRLTGELFF. For the CDR3, the DNA is TGTGCCAGCAGCTTAGTGGGCAGGTTGACCGGGGAGCTGTTTTTT.

The rearrangement joins TRBV28 to TRBJ2-1; 8 nucleotides line up with TRBD2. The CDR3 runs 14 residues. From germline, CDR1 is MDHEN and CDR2 SYDVKM. The V gene end was trimmed by 6 bases and the J gene end by 9 bases; junction bases not matched to a gene: 10. The CDR3 coding sequence is TGTGCCAGCAGCCCGACCTTAGCGGGATTTGAGCAGTTCTTC. This encodes CASSPTLAGFEQFF.

V is TRBV7-2 and J is TRBJ2-3; D is undetermined. Trimming took off 6 bases at V and 5 bases at J, with 21 bases between the two ends. This CDR3 is 16 amino acids long. The germline gives CDR1 SGHTA, CDR2 FQGNSA. The CDR3 here is CASRWSLVGYRDTQYF. CDR3 sequence (DNA): TGTGCCAGCAGATGGAGCTTAGTAGGGTATAGAGATACGCAGTATTTT.

V usage is TRBV10-2 and J usage is TRBJ2-2, with 8 bases matching TRBD1. V shed 3 bases, J shed 5 bases, and the junction held 11 bases outside the gene matches. The germline CDR1 and CDR2 sequences are WSHSY and SAAADI. The CDR3 contains 17 residues. The CDR3 loop reads CASSEEEDRGGTGELFF. The CDR3 DNA reads TGCGCCAGCAGTGAAGAGGAAGACAGGGGCGGGACCGGGGAGCTGTTTTTT.

Here the CDR3 DNA reads TGTGCCAGCAGCCTTAGCGGGGGATACAATGAGCAGTTCTTC. It translates to CASSLSGGYNEQFF. J is TRBJ2-1 and V is TRBV14; TRBD2 matches at 9 bases. The length of the CDR3 is 14 residues. V lost 4 bases, J lost 4 bases, and 2 bases stayed unmatched. Looked up from germline, CDR1 is SGHDN and CDR2 is FVKESK.

This clone came up once. The CDR3 protein is CASSLGSEAFF. CDR3 sequence (DNA): TGTGCCAGCAGCTTAGGTTCTGAAGCTTTCTTT. The J gene is TRBJ1-1, the V gene TRBV13; D ambiguous. CDR1 is PRHDT, CDR2 FYEKMQ, per germline (reference sequence). The germline V and J ends were trimmed by 0 bases and 6 bases, with 2 bases remaining between them. This CDR3 region has 11 residues.

The chain uses TRBV7-9 and TRBJ2-7, with D unclear. Trimming took 5 bases from V and 0 from J, leaving 11 bases between them. Germline loops: CDR1 SEHNR, CDR2 FQNEAQ (reference sequence). CDR3 length: 14 residues. CDR3 in amino acids: CASSPLTVSYEQYF. CDR3 in DNA: TGTGCCAGCAGCCCCCTGACGGTCTCCTACGAGCAGTACTTC. Filled out from reference TRBV7-9 and TRBJ2-7, the complete variable domain reads DTGVSQNPRHKITKRGQNVTFRCDPISEHNRLYWYRQTLGQGPEFLTYFQNEAQLEKSRLLSDRFSAERPKGSFSTLEIQRTEQGDSAMYLCASSPLTVSYEQYFGPGTRLTVT.

V and J are TRBV2 and TRBJ2-7; 12 nucleotides align to TRBD2. V shed 3 bases, J shed 2 bases, and the junction held 5 bases outside the gene matches. Germline CDR1 SNHLY, CDR2 FYNNEI. CDR3 length: 16 amino acids. CDR3 bases: TGTGCCAGCAGTGAGGAACTAGCGGGAGGCCCCTACGAGCAGTACTTC. Its protein is CASSEELAGGPYEQYF.

This CDR3 is CASSFYFSGVDEQYF. In nucleotides, the CDR3 is TGTGCCAGCTCGTTCTACTTCTCGGGGGTGGACGAGCAGTACTTC. V and J are TRBV18 and TRBJ2-7; possibly TRBD2 for D (6 bases). The V gene's germline CDR1 is KGHSH and CDR2 LQKENI. The CDR3 sequence is 15 residues long. Trimming stripped 6 bases from V and 5 bases from J, with 20 bases between.

The rearrangement joins TRBV27 to TRBJ2-1; TRBD1 is a possible D gene (6 bases). V was pared by 6 bases and J by 0 bases, with 24 bases between. Germline V CDR1 and CDR2: MNHEY, SMNVEV (reference sequence). The CDR3 loop spans 19 amino acids. CDR3 DNA: TGTGCCAGCAGCCGATTACAGGGACCCGAGATAAGCTCCTACAATGAGCAGTTCTTC. Translation: CASSRLQGPEISSYNEQFF.